The 31 T cell receptor beta chains below come from one sample, sequenced in a study of T cells after posttransplantation cyclophosphamide (dated by TCRdb to 2016 to 2017). The intended sense of this specimen's treatment or condition label: high-dose cyclophosphamide on days +3 and +4 as single-agent GVHD prophylaxis. PTCy patients received busulfan and fludarabine conditioning, a related or unrelated marrow graft, and cyclophosphamide on days +3 and +4. The library was obtained by the immunoSEQ multiplex PCR assay. TCRdb stores this immuneACCESS table with in-frame sequences only. Part of the clones is absent; in the studies checked, under half of the shortfall reflects unresolved V genes, and no reason is known for the rest. This sample lists around 40,000 clones; roughly 88% were detected once. 2% to 3% of the sample is in the top ten clones. Sequencing was performed on PBMCs, taken around 67 days after allogeneic stem cell transplant with posttransplant cyclophosphamide. The receptors were gathered from a male patient aged 60-70 years who received an allogeneic stem cell transplant from a related donor and was CMV-positive. Once a transplant has taken place, some T cells may be donor derived.

The J gene is TRBJ1-1, the V gene TRBV6-4; D is possibly TRBD1 (5 bases). The length of the CDR3 is 16 residues. Deletions cut 8 bases from V and 2 bases from J, with 21 bases between. Germline-derived CDR1 and CDR2 are MRHNA and SNTAGT. CDR3 in amino acids: CASEAGYKGPNTEAFF. For the CDR3, the DNA is TGTGCCAGCGAAGCGGGGTATAAGGGGCCTAACACTGAAGCTTTCTTT.

The chain links TRBV6-6 to TRBJ1-6; 8 nucleotides line up with TRBD1. This CDR3 spans 14 amino acids. The germline gives CDR1 MNHNY, CDR2 SVGAGI (reference sequence). J was trimmed by 8 bases and V by 6 bases; bases with no gene match: 6. The CDR3 DNA follows: TGTGCCAGCAGCGACCCAGGGGGCTATTCACCCCTCCACTTT. It yields the protein CASSDPGGYSPLHF.

The CDR3 loop reads CASLEERGSYTEAFF. The CDR3 DNA reads TGTGCCAGCTTAGAGGAGAGGGGGTCGTACACTGAAGCTTTCTTT. The chain joins TRBV18 to TRBJ1-1; D might be TRBD1 (6 bases). Trimming pared 7 bases from V and 3 bases from J, leaving 18 bases between. The V gene's germline CDR1 is KGHSH and CDR2 LQKENI. The CDR3 runs 15 residues.

CDR3 protein: CASTRQTADYGYTF. The CDR3 region has the DNA TGTGCCAGCACTAGACAGACTGCGGACTATGGCTACACCTTC. The chain combines TRBV9 with TRBJ1-2; D might be TRBD1 (5 bases). V was trimmed by 6 bases and J by 3 bases, leaving 15 bases between them. CDR3 length: 14 residues. Looked up from germline, CDR1 is SGDLS and CDR2 is YYNGEE.

This clone was observed a few times. This chain joins TRBV18 and TRBJ2-7; TRBD1 agrees at 7 bases. CDR1 KGHSH and CDR2 LQKENI come from the germline V gene. This CDR3 has 13 residues. V shed 2 bases and J 7 bases; nucleotides not matched to a gene: 5. Here the CDR3 DNA reads TGTGCCAGCTCACCAAGACAGGGACAGGAGCAGTACTTC. Translating gives CASSPRQGQEQYF.

The chain joins TRBV14 to TRBJ2-7; unclear D gene. Trimming took 2 bases from V and 3 from J, leaving 8 bases between them. This CDR3 comprises 13 residues. Looked up from germline, CDR1 is SGHDN and CDR2 is FVKESK. The CDR3 region is CASSQTYYYEQYF. In DNA, the CDR3 is TGTGCCAGCAGCCAAACCTATTACTACGAGCAGTACTTC.

This chain links TRBV10-3 with TRBJ2-2, with 12 bases fitting TRBD1. Germline lookup yields CDR1 ENHRY and CDR2 SYGVKD. The length of the CDR3 is 20 residues. The J segment lost 5 bases and the V segment lost 2 bases, leaving 15 bases of the junction unmatched. The CDR3 loop is CAISEDGPGQGARLTGELFF. The CDR3 DNA is TGTGCCATCAGTGAGGATGGTCCGGGACAGGGGGCTCGTCTGACCGGGGAGCTGTTTTTT.

The chain joins TRBV5-1 to TRBJ2-1; TRBD2 matches at 11 bases. The germline V gene encodes CDR1 SGHRS and CDR2 YFSETQ. J gave up 2 bases and V 3 bases, and 1 base lay outside the gene matches. CDR3 size: 15 residues. The CDR3 here is CASSSGLAAYNEQFF. DNA for the CDR3: TGCGCCAGCAGCTCGGGACTAGCGGCCTACAATGAGCAGTTCTTC.

V and J are TRBV6-7 and TRBJ1-4; 8 bases are a match to TRBD1. TRBV6-7 is marked as an open reading frame, function uncertain. This CDR3 comprises 17 residues. V lost 0 bases to trimming and J lost 8 bases; unmatched junction nucleotides: 11. CDR3 DNA sequence: TGTGCCAGCAGTTACTCGACAGGCAGGGGGCTAGGGGAAAAACTGTTTTTT. This translates into CASSYSTGRGLGEKLFF.

The chain carries TRBV5-1 and TRBJ2-3; 7 bases align to TRBD1. CDR3 length: 15 amino acids. Germline lookup yields CDR1 SGHRS and CDR2 YFSETQ. J lost 2 bases, V lost 0 bases, and 3 bases had no gene match. The CDR3 loop is CASSLGQGFTDTQYF. CDR3 bases: TGCGCCAGCAGCTTGGGACAGGGATTCACAGATACGCAGTATTTT.

This clone was seen only once. The V and J genes are TRBV6-5 and TRBJ2-5, with D possibly TRBD2 on 6 matching bases. In germline, CDR1 is MNHEY, CDR2 SVGAGI. The CDR3 totals 16 residues. Trimming cost V 0 bases and J 7 bases, with 18 bases left between them. This CDR3 reads CASSYSIGGDTGTQYF. The CDR3 nucleotides are TGTGCCAGCAGTTACTCGATCGGGGGAGATACAGGGACCCAGTACTTC.

The chain combines TRBV6-1 with TRBJ2-7, with 7 bases lining up with TRBD1. From germline, CDR1 is MNHNS and CDR2 SASEGT. CDR3 size: 15 residues. V dropped 5 bases and J dropped 4; count of bases not matched to a gene: 11. The DNA for the CDR3 is TGTGCCAGCAGTTTGACAGGGAATATTGATTACGAGCAGTACTTC. Amino acids: CASSLTGNIDYEQYF.

The chain carries TRBV4-1 and TRBJ1-6; TRBD1 matches 8 bases. This CDR3 has 16 residues. V was clipped by 3 bases and J by 7 bases; unmatched bases: 8. Germline lookup yields CDR1 MGHRA and CDR2 YSYEKL. The CDR3 DNA reads as TGCGCCAGCAGCCACTACGGGGGACAGGTAAATTCACCCCTCCACTTT. Its protein is CASSHYGGQVNSPLHF.

This clone occurred once. This chain links TRBV4-1 with TRBJ2-7; 11 nucleotides align to TRBD1. This CDR3 has 14 amino acids. V was clipped by 4 bases and J by 3 bases; unmatched bases: 2. From germline, CDR1 is MGHRA and CDR2 YSYEKL. The CDR3 DNA sequence: TGCGCCAGCAGCCTGGGACAGGGGGTCTACGAGCAGTACTTC. Translated: CASSLGQGVYEQYF.

The chain has TRBV29-1 and TRBJ1-1; D is possibly TRBD1 (6 bases). CDR3 size: 12 residues. Germline lookup yields CDR1 SQVTM and CDR2 ANQGSEA. V was pared by 6 bases and J by 6 bases, with 14 bases between. For the CDR3, the DNA is TGCAGCGTCGACGTCGAGGGGGCTGAAGCTTTCTTT. Translated, it gives CSVDVEGAEAFF.

CDR3 loop: CASTAQGGNYGYTF. In nucleotides, the CDR3 is TGTGCCAGCACCGCTCAGGGGGGAAACTATGGCTACACCTTC. The chain uses TRBV6-5 and TRBJ1-2, with 7 bases identical to TRBD1. J lost 2 bases, V lost 7 bases, and 7 bases had no gene match. The CDR3 is 14 residues long. Germline loops: CDR1 MNHEY, CDR2 SVGAGI.

The chain couples TRBV5-1 to TRBJ1-2; tentative D call: TRBD1 (5 bases). The CDR3 covers 14 residues. In germline, CDR1 is SGHRS, CDR2 YFSETQ. Trimming stripped 4 bases from V and 4 bases from J, with 14 bases between. CDR3 protein: CASSRTEGTYGYTF. For the CDR3, the DNA is TGCGCCAGCAGCAGAACGGAGGGGACCTATGGCTACACCTTC.

The CDR3 sequence: CASSQSLGTDHEQYF. The CDR3, as DNA: TGCGCCAGCAGCCAATCCCTCGGGACAGACCACGAGCAGTACTTC. The V call is TRBV4-1, the J call TRBJ2-7, with TRBD1 matching over 7 bases. Germline lookup yields CDR1 MGHRA and CDR2 YSYEKL. This CDR3 spans 15 amino acids. With 2 bases clipped from V and 5 bases from J, the junction kept 9 bases outside the gene matches.

The chain carries TRBV6-4 and TRBJ2-1; 9 bases fit TRBD2. The CDR3 has 15 amino acids. The V gene's germline CDR1 is MRHNA and CDR2 SNTAGT. V was clipped by 3 bases and J by 2 bases; unmatched bases: 2. The CDR3 loop is CASSERGGAYNEQFF. CDR3 nucleotide sequence: TGTGCCAGCAGTGAACGCGGGGGGGCCTACAATGAGCAGTTCTTC.

The V gene is TRBV14, the J gene TRBJ2-3, with TRBD2 identical over 11 bases. The CDR3 contains 15 residues. Losses at the gene ends were 6 bases for V and 1 base for J; bases not matched to a gene: 3. Germline-derived CDR1 and CDR2 are SGHDN and FVKESK. The CDR3 here is CASSRSGRGTDTQYF. The CDR3 DNA is TGTGCCAGCAGTCGTAGCGGGAGGGGCACAGATACGCAGTATTTT.

V is TRBV5-1 and J is TRBJ1-6; D may be TRBD1 (6 bases). This CDR3 has 15 amino acids. The V gene's germline CDR1 is SGHRS and CDR2 YFSETQ. With 0 bases removed from V and 7 bases from J, the gap between germline ends came to 11 bases. The CDR3 reads CASSLAGVDNSPLHF. The CDR3 nucleotides are TGCGCCAGCAGCTTGGCAGGGGTTGACAATTCACCCCTCCACTTT.

This sequence joins TRBV9 and TRBJ2-3; D possibly corresponds to TRBD2 (7 bases). In germline, CDR1 is SGDLS, CDR2 YYNGEE. This CDR3 comprises 15 residues. V lost 0 bases and J 4 bases, leaving 12 bases between the germline ends. CDR3 nucleotide sequence: TGTGCCAGCAGCGTAGCGGGGGGCGGCGCAGATACGCAGTATTTT. Translation: CASSVAGGGADTQYF. Full variable domain (rest looked up from reference TRBV9 and TRBJ2-3): DSGVTQTPKHLITATGQRVTLRCSPRSGDLSVYWYQQSLDQGLQFLIQYYNGEERAKGNILERFSAQQFPDLHSELNLSSLELGDSALYFCASSVAGGGADTQYFGPGTRLTVL.

The chain combines TRBV18 with TRBJ2-1; TRBD1 might be the D (6 bases). CDR3 length: 14 amino acids. Trimming pared 3 bases from V and 7 bases from J, leaving 13 bases between. CDR1 KGHSH and CDR2 LQKENI come from the germline V gene. CDR3 sequence: CASSPRGGENEQFF. Written as DNA, the CDR3 is TGTGCCAGCTCACCTCGTGGGGGCGAGAATGAGCAGTTCTTC.

The chain links TRBV5-5 to TRBJ2-1; D is uncertain. The CDR3 consists of 14 residues. The V end was cut by 0 bases, the J end by 0 bases, with 4 bases between. Germline CDR1 reads SGHKS; CDR2 reads YYEKEE (reference sequence). Here the CDR3 reads CASSLAYSYNEQFF. The CDR3 region has the DNA TGTGCCAGCAGCTTGGCGTACTCCTACAATGAGCAGTTCTTC.

V usage is TRBV5-1 and J usage is TRBJ1-1, with 7 nucleotides matching TRBD1. Germline values: CDR1 SGHRS, CDR2 YFSETQ. V lost 4 bases to trimming and J lost 4 bases; unmatched junction nucleotides: 10. The CDR3 contains 15 residues. DNA for the CDR3: TGCGCCAGCAGCACTCGACAGGGCGTCGGCACTGAAGCTTTCTTT. Translating gives CASSTRQGVGTEAFF.

The CDR3 loop is CASSEGWAYSEQFF. In DNA form, the CDR3 reads TGTGCCAGCAGTGAAGGCTGGGCTTATAGTGAGCAGTTCTTC. The rearrangement links TRBV2 to TRBJ2-1; D remains unclear. The CDR3 runs to 14 residues. Germline loops: CDR1 SNHLY, CDR2 FYNNEI. The V gene lost 1 base and the J gene lost 9 bases, with 13 bases spanning the gap.

V and J are TRBV27 and TRBJ1-5; D might be TRBD1 (5 bases). This CDR3 has 14 amino acids. Germline values: CDR1 MNHEY, CDR2 SMNVEV (reference sequence). Trimming pared 1 base from V and 5 bases from J, leaving 9 bases between. The CDR3 DNA follows: TGTGCCAGCAGTTTATTGGGCAGGGATCAGCCCCAGCATTTT. Its protein is CASSLLGRDQPQHF.

The rearrangement uses TRBV10-3 and TRBJ2-7, with D maybe TRBD1 (7 bases). The CDR3 has 14 amino acids. The germline gives CDR1 ENHRY, CDR2 SYGVKD. V dropped 6 bases and J dropped 3 bases, with 15 bases sitting between them. CDR3: CAISSRRDSYEQYF. CDR3 bases: TGTGCCATCAGCTCGAGGCGGGACAGCTACGAGCAGTACTTC.

The chain carries TRBV4-2 and TRBJ1-5; the match to TRBD1 covers 8 bases. The junction had 2 bases not matched to a gene; V was cut back by 2 bases and J by 2 bases. This CDR3 is 15 amino acids long. Germline V lookup: CDR1 LGHNA, CDR2 YNFKEQ. CDR3 coding DNA: TGTGCCAGCAGCCAACAGACAGGGGGCAATCAGCCCCAGCATTTT. Translation gives CASSQQTGGNQPQHF.

The chain recombines TRBV19 with TRBJ2-1; 11 bases align to TRBD2. With V trimmed by 7 bases and J by 8 bases, 10 bases remained unmatched. This CDR3 region has 15 residues. The germline CDR1 and CDR2 sequences are LNHDA and SQIVND (reference sequence). The CDR3 DNA is TGTGCCAGTACCTTTACTAGCGGGGGTCGGGATGAGCAGTTCTTC. Its protein product is CASTFTSGGRDEQFF.

The chain carries TRBV5-1 and TRBJ2-1; maybe TRBD2 (5 bases). With 4 bases removed from V and 0 bases from J, the gap between germline ends came to 8 bases. Germline CDR1 is SGHRS and CDR2 is YFSETQ. CDR3 length: 14 amino acids. DNA of the CDR3: TGCGCCAGCAGCCTGAGCGGCTCCTACAATGAGCAGTTCTTC. It codes for CASSLSGSYNEQFF.